The T cell receptor (beta chain) described here comes from a study of PD-1 blockade in classical Hodgkin lymphoma. Exposure to brentuximab vedotin varied, and each patient had relapsed following autologous stem cell transplantation. The germline V gene encodes CDR1 SGHRS and CDR2 YFSETQ. Deletions cut 2 bases from V and 1 base from J, with 6 bases between. This CDR3 comprises 14 residues. Clones were read by immunoSEQ multiplex PCR, and TCRdb kept only the in-frame ones, dropping some. In the table there are tens of thousands of clones, roughly 78% of which are singletons. Sequencing was performed on peripheral blood mononuclear cells (PBMCs), taken at baseline. V is TRBV5-1 and J is TRBJ2-2, with D unclear. This clonotype originated in a human donor with classical Hodgkin lymphoma. The CDR3 nucleotides are TGCGCCAGCAGCTTAGACCTGAACACCGGGGAGCTGTTTTTT. As protein: CASSLDLNTGELFF.